Presented here are 8 T cell receptor beta chains from one specimen sequenced in a study of long-term antiretroviral therapy in people with HIV. Assay version v3.0 of immunoSEQ was used, and it was run at survey level. Sequencing used immunoSEQ multiplex PCR; TCRdb keeps in-frame clones, though not all of them. The sample yields about 22,000 clones, 70% to 90% seen once. Source: unsorted PBMCs, taken 1.8 years before starting antiretroviral therapy. The receptors were gathered from a woman in her 30s with HIV.

The V call is TRBV5-1, the J call TRBJ2-4; the D is unclear. Trimming shortened V by 4 bases and J by 8 bases, and 13 bases separated the two germline ends. This CDR3 has 13 amino acids. In germline, CDR1 is SGHRS, CDR2 YFSETQ. CDR3 DNA sequence: TGCGCCAGCAGCGCGTACGATCGGGACATTCAGTACTTC. The encoded protein is CASSAYDRDIQYF.

The V call is TRBV27, the J call TRBJ1-2; a weak D match, TRBD1 (5 bases). With 2 bases removed from V and 1 base from J, the gap between germline ends came to 11 bases. This CDR3 has 15 amino acids. CDR1 and CDR2 from the germline V gene are MNHEY and SMNVEV (reference sequence). CDR3 in amino acids: CASSLRGGGNYGYTF. The CDR3 bases are TGTGCCAGCAGTTTAAGGGGCGGGGGTAACTATGGCTACACCTTC.

This chain connects TRBV5-1 to TRBJ1-2; the match to TRBD1 covers 9 bases. This CDR3 spans 18 amino acids. Germline CDR1 and CDR2: SGHRS and YFSETQ. Trimming removed 0 bases from V and 7 bases from J; junction bases left unmatched: 16. The DNA of the CDR3 is TGCGCCAGCAGCTTGGGTCGGAGATTAGGACAGGGGACAGGTGGCTACACCTTC. Its protein is CASSLGRRLGQGTGGYTF.

The chain uses TRBV5-6 and TRBJ1-5; D not certain. The V end was cut by 4 bases, the J end by 4 bases, with 12 bases between. The CDR3 length is 14 residues. Germline values: CDR1 SGHDT, CDR2 YYEEEE. The CDR3 coding sequence is TGTGCCAGCAGCCACGGAGGAGGGAATCAGCCCCAGCATTTT. Translation gives CASSHGGGNQPQHF.

The genes are TRBV7-2 and TRBJ1-2; D gene unclear. This CDR3 contains 14 residues. The germline V gene encodes CDR1 SGHTA and CDR2 FQGNSA. V was pared by 3 bases and J by 2 bases, with 10 bases between. The CDR3 DNA reads as TGTGCCAGCAGCTTCGAGGAGGCGAACTATGGCTACACCTTC. Its protein product is CASSFEEANYGYTF. Full variable domain (remainder filled in from reference TRBV7-2 and TRBJ1-2): GAGVSQSPSNKVTEKGKDVELRCDPISGHTALYWYRQSLGQGLEFLIYFQGNSAPDKSGLPSDRFSAERTGGSVSTLTIQRTQQEDSAVYLCASSFEEANYGYTFGSGTRLTVV.

The chain carries TRBV4-2 and TRBJ2-1; 10 bases are shared with TRBD2. The germline gives CDR1 LGHNA, CDR2 YNFKEQ. This CDR3 contains 15 residues. The V segment lost 1 base and the J segment 4 bases; nucleotides outside the gene matches: 1. CDR3 protein: CASSQASGGYNEQFF. The CDR3, as DNA: TGTGCCAGCAGCCAAGCTAGCGGGGGTTACAATGAGCAGTTCTTC.

This chain connects TRBV18 to TRBJ1-3; possible D gene TRBD1, 5 bases. V was clipped by 6 bases and J by 6 bases, with 15 bases between them. This CDR3 contains 14 residues. Germline loops: CDR1 KGHSH, CDR2 LQKENI. The CDR3 bases are TGTGCCAGCTCCGGGGACCGGTCTTCAAACACCATATATTTT. Encoded protein: CASSGDRSSNTIYF.

DNA for the CDR3: TGTGCCAGCAGCTTAGGCCCGGGACAGGGGTCCATGAACACTGAAGCTTTCTTT. Residues: CASSLGPGQGSMNTEAFF. V is TRBV5-4 and J is TRBJ1-1, with 10 bases identical to TRBD1. This CDR3 contains 18 residues. The germline gives CDR1 SGHNT, CDR2 YYREEE (reference sequence). V trimming: 2 bases; J trimming: 0 bases; junction bases outside the gene matches: 10.